This T cell receptor beta chain stems from a study of technical replicates of blood from a handful of donors. J lost 6 bases, V lost 4 bases, and 4 bases had no gene match. The CDR3 spans 14 residues. CDR1 SGHNT and CDR2 YYREEE come from the germline V gene (reference sequence). Assay: immunoSEQ multiplex PCR; the TCRdb copy retains only in-frame clones and omits some. Here the sample spans under 75,000 clones, approximately 94% being singletons. The gene calls are TRBV5-4 and TRBJ2-3; the match to TRBD1 covers 11 bases. This receptor was obtained from a human donor in good health. What was sequenced was T cells isolated from PBMCs. The CDR3 sequence is CASSHGTGGDTQYF. For the CDR3, the DNA is TGTGCCAGCAGCCACGGGACAGGGGGTGATACGCAGTATTTT.